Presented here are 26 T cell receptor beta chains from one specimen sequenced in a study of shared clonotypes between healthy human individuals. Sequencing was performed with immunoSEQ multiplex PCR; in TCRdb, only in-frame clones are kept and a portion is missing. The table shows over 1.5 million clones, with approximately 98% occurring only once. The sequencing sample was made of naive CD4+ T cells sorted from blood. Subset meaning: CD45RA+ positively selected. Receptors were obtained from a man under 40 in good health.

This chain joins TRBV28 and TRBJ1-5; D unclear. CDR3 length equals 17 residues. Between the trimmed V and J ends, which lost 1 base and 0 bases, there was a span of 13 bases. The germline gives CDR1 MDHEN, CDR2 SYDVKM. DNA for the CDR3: TGTGCCAGCAGTTTATTGGGAGAGGCCTATAGCAATCAGCCCCAGCATTTT. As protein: CASSLLGEAYSNQPQHF.

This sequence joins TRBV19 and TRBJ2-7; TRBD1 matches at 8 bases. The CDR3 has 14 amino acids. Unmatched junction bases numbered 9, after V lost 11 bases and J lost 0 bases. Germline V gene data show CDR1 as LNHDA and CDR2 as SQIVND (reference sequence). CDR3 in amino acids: CASRLDRASYEQYF. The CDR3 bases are TGTGCCTCTAGACTGGACAGGGCCTCCTACGAGCAGTACTTC.

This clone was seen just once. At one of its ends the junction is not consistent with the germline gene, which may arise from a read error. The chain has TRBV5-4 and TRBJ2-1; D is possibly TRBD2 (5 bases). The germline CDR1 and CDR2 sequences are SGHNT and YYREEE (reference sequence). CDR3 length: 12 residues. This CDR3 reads CASSFTTTEGIF. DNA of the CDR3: TGTGCCAGCAGCTTCACGACTACCGAAGGGATCTTC.

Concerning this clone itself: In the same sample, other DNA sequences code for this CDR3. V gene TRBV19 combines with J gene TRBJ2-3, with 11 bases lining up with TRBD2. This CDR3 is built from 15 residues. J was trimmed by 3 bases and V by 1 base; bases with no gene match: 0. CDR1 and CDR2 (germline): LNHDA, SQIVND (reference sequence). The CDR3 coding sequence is TGTGCCAGTAGTATAGCTAGCGGGAGGACAGATACGCAGTATTTT. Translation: CASSIASGRTDTQYF.

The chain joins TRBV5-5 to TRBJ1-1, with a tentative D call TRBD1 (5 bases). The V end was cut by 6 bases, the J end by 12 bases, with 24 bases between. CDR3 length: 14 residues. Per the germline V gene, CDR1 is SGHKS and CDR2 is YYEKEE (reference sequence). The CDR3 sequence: CASTPWGDPGQTFF. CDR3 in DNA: TGTGCCAGCACCCCCTGGGGGGACCCAGGGCAGACTTTCTTT.

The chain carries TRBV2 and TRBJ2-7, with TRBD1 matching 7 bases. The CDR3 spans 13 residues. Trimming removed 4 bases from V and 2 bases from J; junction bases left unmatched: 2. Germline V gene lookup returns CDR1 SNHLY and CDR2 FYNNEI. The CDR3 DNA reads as TGTGCCAGCAGTGTGGGACAGACCTACGAGCAGTACTTC. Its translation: CASSVGQTYEQYF.

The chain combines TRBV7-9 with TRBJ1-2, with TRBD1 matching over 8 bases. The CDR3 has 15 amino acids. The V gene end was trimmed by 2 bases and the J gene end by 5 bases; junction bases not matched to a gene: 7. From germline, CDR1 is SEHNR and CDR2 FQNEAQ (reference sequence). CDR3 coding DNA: TGTGCCAGCAGCTTATCAGGACAGGGTTTATATGGCTACACCTTC. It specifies CASSLSGQGLYGYTF.

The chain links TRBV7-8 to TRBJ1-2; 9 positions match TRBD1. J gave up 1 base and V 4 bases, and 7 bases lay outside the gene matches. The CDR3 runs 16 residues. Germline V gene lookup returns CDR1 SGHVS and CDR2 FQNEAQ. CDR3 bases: TGTGCCAGCAGCTCCTGGGACAGGGATCATAACTATGGCTACACCTTC. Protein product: CASSSWDRDHNYGYTF.

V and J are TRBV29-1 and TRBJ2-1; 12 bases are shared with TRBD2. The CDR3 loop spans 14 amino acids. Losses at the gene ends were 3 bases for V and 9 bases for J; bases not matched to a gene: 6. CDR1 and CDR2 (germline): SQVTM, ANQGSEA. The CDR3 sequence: CSVETLAGGGEQFF. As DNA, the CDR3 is TGCAGCGTTGAGACGCTAGCGGGAGGGGGTGAGCAGTTCTTC.

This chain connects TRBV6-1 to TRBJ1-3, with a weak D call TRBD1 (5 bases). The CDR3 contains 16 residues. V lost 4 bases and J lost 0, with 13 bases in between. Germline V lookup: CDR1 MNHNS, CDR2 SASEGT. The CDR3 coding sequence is TGTGCCAGCAGTGTCCGGGGACCCTTCTCTGGAAACACCATATATTTT. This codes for CASSVRGPFSGNTIYF.

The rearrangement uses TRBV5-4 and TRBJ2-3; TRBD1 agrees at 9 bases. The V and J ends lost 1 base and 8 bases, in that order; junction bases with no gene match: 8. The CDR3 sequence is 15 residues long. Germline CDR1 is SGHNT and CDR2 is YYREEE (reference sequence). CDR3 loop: CASSLWGQGLGTQYF. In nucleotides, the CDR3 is TGTGCCAGCAGCTTGTGGGGACAGGGTCTGGGTACGCAGTATTTT. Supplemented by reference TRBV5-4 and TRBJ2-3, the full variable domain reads ETGVTQSPTHLIKTRGQQVTLRCSSQSGHNTVSWYQQALGQGPQFIFQYYREEENGRGNFPPRFSGLQFPNYSSELNVNALELDDSALYLCASSLWGQGLGTQYFGPGTRLTVL.

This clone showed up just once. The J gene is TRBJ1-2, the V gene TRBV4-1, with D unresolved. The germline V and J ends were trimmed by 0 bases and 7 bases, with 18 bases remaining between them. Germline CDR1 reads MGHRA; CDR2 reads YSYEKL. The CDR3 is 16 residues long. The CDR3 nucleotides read TGCGCCAGCAGCCAAGATGAACGCAGGTCCTGGTCTGGCTACACCTTC. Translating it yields CASSQDERRSWSGYTF.

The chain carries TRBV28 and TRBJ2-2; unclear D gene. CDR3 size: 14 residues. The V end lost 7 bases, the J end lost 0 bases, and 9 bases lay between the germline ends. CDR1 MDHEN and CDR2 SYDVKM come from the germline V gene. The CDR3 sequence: CASIKSPNTGELFF. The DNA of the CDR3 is TGTGCCAGCATTAAGAGCCCGAACACCGGGGAGCTGTTTTTT.

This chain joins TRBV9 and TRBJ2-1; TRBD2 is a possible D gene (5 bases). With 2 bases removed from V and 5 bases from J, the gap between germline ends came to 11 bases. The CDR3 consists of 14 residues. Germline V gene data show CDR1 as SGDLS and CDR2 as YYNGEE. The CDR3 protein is CASSVAGRDNEQFF. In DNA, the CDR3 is TGTGCCAGCAGCGTTGCGGGTAGAGACAATGAGCAGTTCTTC.

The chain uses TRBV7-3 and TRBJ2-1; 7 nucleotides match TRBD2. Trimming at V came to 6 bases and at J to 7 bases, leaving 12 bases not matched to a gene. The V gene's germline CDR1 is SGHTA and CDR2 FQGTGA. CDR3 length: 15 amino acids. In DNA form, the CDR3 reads TGTGCCAGCAGGGAGTTCCGGGAGGTGCGAAATGAGCAGTTCTTC. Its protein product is CASREFREVRNEQFF.

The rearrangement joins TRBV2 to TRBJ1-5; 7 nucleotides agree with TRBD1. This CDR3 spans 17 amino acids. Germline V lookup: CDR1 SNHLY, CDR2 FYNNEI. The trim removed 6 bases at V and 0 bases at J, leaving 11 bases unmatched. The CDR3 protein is CASSIPGQTYSNQPQHF. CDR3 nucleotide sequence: TGTGCCAGCAGCATTCCGGGACAGACCTATAGCAATCAGCCCCAGCATTTT.

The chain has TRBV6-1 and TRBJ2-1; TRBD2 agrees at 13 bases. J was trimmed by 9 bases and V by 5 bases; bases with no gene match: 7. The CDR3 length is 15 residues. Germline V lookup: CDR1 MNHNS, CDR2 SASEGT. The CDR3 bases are TGTGCCAGCAGTTTTACTAGCGGGAGGGCGGGTGAGCAGTTCTTC. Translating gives CASSFTSGRAGEQFF.

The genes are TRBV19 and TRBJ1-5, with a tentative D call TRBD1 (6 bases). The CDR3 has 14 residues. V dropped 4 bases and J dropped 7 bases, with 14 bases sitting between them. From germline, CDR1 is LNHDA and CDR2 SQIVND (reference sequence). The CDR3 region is CASSKSQGIQPQHF. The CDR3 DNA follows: TGTGCCAGTAGTAAGAGTCAGGGGATCCAGCCCCAGCATTTT.

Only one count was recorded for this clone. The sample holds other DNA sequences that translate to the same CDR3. The CDR3 DNA reads as TGTGCCAGCTCAGCGACCAGCTACGAGCAGTACTTC. It encodes CASSATSYEQYF. V and J are TRBV18 and TRBJ2-7; D not certain. The V and J ends lost 5 bases and 3 bases respectively, with 8 bases between them. The germline CDR1 and CDR2 sequences are KGHSH and LQKENI. This CDR3 has 12 amino acids.

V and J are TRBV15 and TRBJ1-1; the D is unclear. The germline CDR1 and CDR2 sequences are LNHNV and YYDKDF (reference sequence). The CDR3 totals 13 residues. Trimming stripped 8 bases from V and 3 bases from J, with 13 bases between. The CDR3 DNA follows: TGTGCCACCGCCGCGTCCTGGGACACTGAAGCTTTCTTT. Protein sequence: CATAASWDTEAFF.

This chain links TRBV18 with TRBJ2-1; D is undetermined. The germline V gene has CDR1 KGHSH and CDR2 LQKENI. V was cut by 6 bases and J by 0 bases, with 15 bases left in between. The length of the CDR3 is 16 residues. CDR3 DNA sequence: TGTGCCAGCTCGCAGGCCAATCTGCTCTCCTACAATGAGCAGTTCTTC. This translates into CASSQANLLSYNEQFF. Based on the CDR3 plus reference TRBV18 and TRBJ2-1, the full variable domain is NAGVMQNPRHLVRRRGQEARLRCSPMKGHSHVYWYRQLPEEGLKFMVYLQKENIIDESGMPKERFSAEFPKEGPSILRIQQVVRGDSAAYFCASSQANLLSYNEQFFGPGTRLTVL.

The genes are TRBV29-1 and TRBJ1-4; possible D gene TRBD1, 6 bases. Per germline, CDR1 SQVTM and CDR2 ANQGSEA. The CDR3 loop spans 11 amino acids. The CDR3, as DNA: TGCGGGACATTATTGGGAGAAAAACTGTTTTTT. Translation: CGTLLGEKLFF.

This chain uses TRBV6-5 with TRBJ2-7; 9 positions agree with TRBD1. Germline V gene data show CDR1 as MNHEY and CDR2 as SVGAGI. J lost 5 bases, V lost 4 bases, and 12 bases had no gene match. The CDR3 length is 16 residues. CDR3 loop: CASSSTPGTGIDEQYF. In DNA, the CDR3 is TGTGCCAGCAGTTCAACCCCCGGGACAGGGATCGACGAGCAGTACTTC.

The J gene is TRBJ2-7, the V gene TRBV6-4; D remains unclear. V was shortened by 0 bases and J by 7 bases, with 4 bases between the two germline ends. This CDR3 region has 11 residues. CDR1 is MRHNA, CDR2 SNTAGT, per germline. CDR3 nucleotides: TGTGCCAGCAGTGACTCGGAGGAGCAGTACTTC. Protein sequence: CASSDSEEQYF.

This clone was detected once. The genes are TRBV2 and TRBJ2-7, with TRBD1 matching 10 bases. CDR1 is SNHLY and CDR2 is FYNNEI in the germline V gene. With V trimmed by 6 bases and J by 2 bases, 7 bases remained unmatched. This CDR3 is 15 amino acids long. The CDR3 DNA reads TGTGCCAGCAGGGCGGGACAGGGGCAAACCTACGAGCAGTACTTC. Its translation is CASRAGQGQTYEQYF.

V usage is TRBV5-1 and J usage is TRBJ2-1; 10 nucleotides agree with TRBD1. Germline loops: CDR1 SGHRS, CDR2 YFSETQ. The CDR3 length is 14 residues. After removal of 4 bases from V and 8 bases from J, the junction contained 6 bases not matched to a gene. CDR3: CASSRQGAGDEQFF. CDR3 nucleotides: TGCGCCAGCAGCCGACAGGGGGCGGGCGATGAGCAGTTCTTC.